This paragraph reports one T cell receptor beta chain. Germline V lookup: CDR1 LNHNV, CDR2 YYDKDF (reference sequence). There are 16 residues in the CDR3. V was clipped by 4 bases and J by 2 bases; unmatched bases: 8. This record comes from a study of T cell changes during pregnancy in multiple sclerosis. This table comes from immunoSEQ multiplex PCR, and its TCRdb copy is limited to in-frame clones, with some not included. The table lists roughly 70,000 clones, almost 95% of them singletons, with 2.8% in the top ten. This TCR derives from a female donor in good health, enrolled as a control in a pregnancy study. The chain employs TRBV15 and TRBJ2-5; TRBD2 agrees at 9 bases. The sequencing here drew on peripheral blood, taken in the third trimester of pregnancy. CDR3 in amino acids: CATSNLASGAQETQYF. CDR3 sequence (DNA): TGTGCCACCAGCAATCTGGCTAGCGGGGCACAAGAGACCCAGTACTTC.